A selection of T cell receptor beta chains follows, all from one sample in a study of blood T cell repertoires in COVID-19. The assay was immunoSEQ multiplex PCR, and TCRdb's table has in-frame clones only and misses some. The sample lists roughly 100,000 clones, approximately 84% occurring once. The material sequenced was peripheral blood. These TCRs come from a woman aged 60-75 years with acute or convalescent COVID-19. The conserved cysteine and the conserved F or W are not part of the CDR3 here.

CDR3,V,J
ASSGIRTGGLEQF,TRBV18,TRBJ2-1
ASSVTGDGNTIY,TRBV19,TRBJ1-3
ASSPQLQGSNYGYT,TRBV16,TRBJ1-2
ASSLYSQGAFAEAF,TRBV27,TRBJ1-1
AWSRGFSRTYEQY,TRBV30,TRBJ2-7
ASSDGVSRDGGYT,TRBV6-4,TRBJ1-2
ASSQASLGEQF,TRBV4-2,TRBJ2-1
ASMAREAQPQH,TRBV10-2,TRBJ1-5
ASTPRETTDTQY,TRBV19,TRBJ2-3
ASSLEGEETQY,TRBV7-2,TRBJ2-5
ASSGLRDRDAQPQH,TRBV19,TRBJ1-5
ASSSTGAYEQY,TRBV19,TRBJ2-7
ASSRTDRDMGPADTQY,TRBV2,TRBJ2-3
ASSQVLPNEQF,TRBV3-1/TRBV3-2,TRBJ2-1
ASSLRPEGDYEQY,TRBV5-1,TRBJ2-7